A selection of T cell receptor beta chains follows, all from one sample in a study of shared clonotypes between healthy human individuals. TCRdb's table, derived via immunoSEQ multiplex PCR, lists solely in-frame clones and lacks some. The data show 760,000 or so clones, about 96% seen once. The sequenced sample consisted of naive CD8+ T cells sorted from blood. The receptors stem from a man in his thirties or forties in good health. CDR3s include the opening cysteine and the closing phenylalanine or tryptophan.

j_call	v_call	cdr3_aa
TRBJ1-2	TRBV6-5	CASSNVADLGGYTF
TRBJ2-2	TRBV5-6	CANARAGELFF
TRBJ2-7	TRBV4-1	CASSPQTSGPSYEQYF
TRBJ1-4	TRBV2	CASSDTGDIKRGKLFF
TRBJ2-1	TRBV7-6	CASSLDWASGIDEQFF
TRBJ2-5	TRBV18	CASSPDRGGETQYF
TRBJ2-7	TRBV4-1	CASSQDFGQGYYEQYF
TRBJ2-7	TRBV28	CASYPGSGSSKAYEQYF
TRBJ2-7	TRBV7-9	CASGDEQYF
TRBJ2-7	TRBV11-2	CASSFGGAPSYEQYF